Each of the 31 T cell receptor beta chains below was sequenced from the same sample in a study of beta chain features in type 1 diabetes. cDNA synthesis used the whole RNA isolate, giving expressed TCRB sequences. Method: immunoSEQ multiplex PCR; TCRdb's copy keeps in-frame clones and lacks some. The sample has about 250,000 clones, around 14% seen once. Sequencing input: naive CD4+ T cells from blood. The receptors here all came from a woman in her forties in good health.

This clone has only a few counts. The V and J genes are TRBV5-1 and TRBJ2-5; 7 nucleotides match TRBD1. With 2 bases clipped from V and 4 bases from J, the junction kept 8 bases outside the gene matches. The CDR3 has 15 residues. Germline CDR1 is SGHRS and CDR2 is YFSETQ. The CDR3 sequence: CASSLLGQNLETQYF. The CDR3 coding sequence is TGCGCCAGCAGCTTACTGGGACAGAACCTAGAGACCCAGTACTTC.

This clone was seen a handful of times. In DNA, the CDR3 is TGTGCCAGCTCACCGATCCCCGGGGGGTACACCGGGGAGCTGTTTTTT. It is translated as CASSPIPGGYTGELFF. This chain joins TRBV18 and TRBJ2-2, with 7 bases matching TRBD2. This CDR3 comprises 16 residues. Germline V gene data show CDR1 as KGHSH and CDR2 as LQKENI. With 3 bases clipped from V and 3 bases from J, the junction kept 7 bases outside the gene matches.

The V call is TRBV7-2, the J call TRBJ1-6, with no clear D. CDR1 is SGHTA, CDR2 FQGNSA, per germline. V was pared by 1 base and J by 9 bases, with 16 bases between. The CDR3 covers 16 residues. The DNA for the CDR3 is TGTGCCAGCAGCTTAGTGGGGAGGGAGTCTAGTTCACCCCTCCACTTT. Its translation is CASSLVGRESSSPLHF.

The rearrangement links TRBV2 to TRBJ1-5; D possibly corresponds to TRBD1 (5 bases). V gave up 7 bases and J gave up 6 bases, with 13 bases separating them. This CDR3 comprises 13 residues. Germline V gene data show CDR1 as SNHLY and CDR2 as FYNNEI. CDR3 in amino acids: CASTGAGSQPQHF. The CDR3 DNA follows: TGTGCCAGCACGGGAGCAGGGAGTCAGCCCCAGCATTTT.

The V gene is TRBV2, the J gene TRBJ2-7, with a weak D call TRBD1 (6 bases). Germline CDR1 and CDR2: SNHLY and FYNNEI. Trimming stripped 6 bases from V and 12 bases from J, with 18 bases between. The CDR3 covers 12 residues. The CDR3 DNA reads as TGTGCCAGCAGCCCGAGCTCAGGGGTCCCGTACTTC. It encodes CASSPSSGVPYF. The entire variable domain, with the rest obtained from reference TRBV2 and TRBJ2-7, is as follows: EPEVTQTPSHQVTQMGQEVILRCVPISNHLYFYWYRQILGQKVEFLVSFYNNEISEKSEIFDDQFSVERPDGSNFTLKIRSTKLEDSAMYFCASSPSSGVPYFGPGTRLTVT.

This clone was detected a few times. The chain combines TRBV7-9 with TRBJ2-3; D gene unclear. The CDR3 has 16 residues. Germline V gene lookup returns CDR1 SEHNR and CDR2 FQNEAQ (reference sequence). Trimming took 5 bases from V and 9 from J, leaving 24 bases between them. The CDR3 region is CASSDLLGRASGTQYF. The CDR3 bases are TGTGCCAGCAGCGACCTTCTAGGAAGAGCTAGTGGCACGCAGTATTTT. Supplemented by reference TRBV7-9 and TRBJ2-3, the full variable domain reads DTGVSQNPRHKITKRGQNVTFRCDPISEHNRLYWYRQTLGQGPEFLTYFQNEAQLEKSRLLSDRFSAERPKGSFSTLEIQRTEQGDSAMYLCASSDLLGRASGTQYFGPGTRLTVL.

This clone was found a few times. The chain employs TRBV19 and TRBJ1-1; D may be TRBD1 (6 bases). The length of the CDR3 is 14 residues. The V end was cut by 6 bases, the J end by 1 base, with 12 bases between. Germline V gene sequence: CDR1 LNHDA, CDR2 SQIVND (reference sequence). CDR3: CASRQGGTNTEAFF. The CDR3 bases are TGTGCCAGTAGACAGGGAGGGACGAACACTGAAGCTTTCTTT.

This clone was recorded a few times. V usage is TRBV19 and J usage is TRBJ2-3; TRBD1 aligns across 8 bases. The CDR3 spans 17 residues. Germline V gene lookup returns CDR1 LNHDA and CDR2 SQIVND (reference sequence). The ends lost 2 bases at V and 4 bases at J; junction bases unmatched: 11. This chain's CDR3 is CASSITTTGDRADTQYF. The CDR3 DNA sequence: TGTGCCAGTAGTATAACAACGACAGGGGACCGAGCAGATACGCAGTATTTT.

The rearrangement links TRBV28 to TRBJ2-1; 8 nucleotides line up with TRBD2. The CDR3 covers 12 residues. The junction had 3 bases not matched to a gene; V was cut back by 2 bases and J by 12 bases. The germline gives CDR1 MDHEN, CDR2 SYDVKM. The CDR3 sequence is CASSLPGGPQFF. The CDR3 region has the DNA TGTGCCAGCAGTTTACCGGGAGGGCCGCAGTTCTTC.

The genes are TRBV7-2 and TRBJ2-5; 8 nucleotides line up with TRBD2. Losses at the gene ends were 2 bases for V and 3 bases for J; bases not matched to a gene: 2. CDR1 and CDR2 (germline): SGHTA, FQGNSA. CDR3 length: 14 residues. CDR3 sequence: CASSLSRGEETQYF. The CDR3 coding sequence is TGTGCCAGCAGCTTATCGCGGGGGGAAGAGACCCAGTACTTC.

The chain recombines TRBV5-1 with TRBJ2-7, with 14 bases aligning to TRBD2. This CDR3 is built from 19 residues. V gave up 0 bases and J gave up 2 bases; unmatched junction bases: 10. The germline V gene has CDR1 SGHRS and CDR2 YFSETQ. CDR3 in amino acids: CASSLAPTSGGAQTYEQYF. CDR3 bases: TGCGCCAGCAGCTTGGCCCCGACTAGCGGGGGGGCACAAACCTACGAGCAGTACTTC. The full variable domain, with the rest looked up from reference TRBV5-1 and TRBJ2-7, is KAGVTQTPRYLIKTRGQQVTLSCSPISGHRSVSWYQQTPGQGLQFLFEYFSETQRNKGNFPGRFSGRQFSNSRSEMNVSTLELGDSALYLCASSLAPTSGGAQTYEQYFGPGTRLTVT.

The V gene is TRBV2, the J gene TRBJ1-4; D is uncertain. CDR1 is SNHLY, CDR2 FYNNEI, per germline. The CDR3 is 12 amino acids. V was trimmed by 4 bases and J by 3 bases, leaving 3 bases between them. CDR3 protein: CASSVSNEKLFF. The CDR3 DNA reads TGTGCCAGCAGTGTATCTAATGAAAAACTGTTTTTT.

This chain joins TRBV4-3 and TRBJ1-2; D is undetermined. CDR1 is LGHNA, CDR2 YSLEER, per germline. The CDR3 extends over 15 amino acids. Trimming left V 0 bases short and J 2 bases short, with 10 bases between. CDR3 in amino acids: CASSQEPGINYGYTF. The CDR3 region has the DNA TGCGCCAGCAGCCAAGAGCCAGGAATAAACTATGGCTACACCTTC.

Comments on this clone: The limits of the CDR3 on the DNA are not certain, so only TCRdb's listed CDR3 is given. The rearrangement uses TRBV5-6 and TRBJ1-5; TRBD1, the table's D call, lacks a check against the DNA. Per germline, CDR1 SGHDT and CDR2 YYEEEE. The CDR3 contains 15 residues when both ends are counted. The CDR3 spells CASSILGQASQPQHF.

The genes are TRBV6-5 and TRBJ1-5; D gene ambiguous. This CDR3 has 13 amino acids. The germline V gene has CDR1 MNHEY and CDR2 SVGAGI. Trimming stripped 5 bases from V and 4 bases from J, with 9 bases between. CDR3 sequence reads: CASSQILNQPQHF. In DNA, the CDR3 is TGTGCCAGCAGTCAGATATTGAATCAGCCCCAGCATTTT.

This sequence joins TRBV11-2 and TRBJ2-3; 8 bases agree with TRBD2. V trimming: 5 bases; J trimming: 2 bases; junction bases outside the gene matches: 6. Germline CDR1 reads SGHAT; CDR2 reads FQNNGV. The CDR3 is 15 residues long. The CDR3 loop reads CASSLGRALTDTQYF. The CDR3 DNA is TGTGCCAGCAGCCTCGGGAGGGCCCTCACAGATACGCAGTATTTT.

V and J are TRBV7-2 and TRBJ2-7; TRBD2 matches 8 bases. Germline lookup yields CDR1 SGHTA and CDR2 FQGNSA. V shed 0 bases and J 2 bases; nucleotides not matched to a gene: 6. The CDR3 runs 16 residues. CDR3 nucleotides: TGTGCCAGCAGCTTAGCGTTCGGGGGGGCTCCCTACGAGCAGTACTTC. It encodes CASSLAFGGAPYEQYF. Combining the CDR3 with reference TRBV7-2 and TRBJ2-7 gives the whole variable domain GAGVSQSPSNKVTEKGKDVELRCDPISGHTALYWYRQSLGQGLEFLIYFQGNSAPDKSGLPSDRFSAERTGGSVSTLTIQRTQQEDSAVYLCASSLAFGGAPYEQYFGPGTRLTVT.

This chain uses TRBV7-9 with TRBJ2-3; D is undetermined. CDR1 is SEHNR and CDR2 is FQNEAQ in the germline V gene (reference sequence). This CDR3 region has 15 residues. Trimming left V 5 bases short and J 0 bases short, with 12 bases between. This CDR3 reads CASSRLESSTDTQYF. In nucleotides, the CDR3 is TGTGCCAGCAGCCGACTCGAATCTAGCACAGATACGCAGTATTTT.

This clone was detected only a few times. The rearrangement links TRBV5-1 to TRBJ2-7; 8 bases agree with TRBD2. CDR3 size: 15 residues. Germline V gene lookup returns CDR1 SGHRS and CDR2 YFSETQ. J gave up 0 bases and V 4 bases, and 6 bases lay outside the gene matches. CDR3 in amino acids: CASSPISGVSYEQYF. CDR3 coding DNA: TGCGCCAGCAGCCCGATTAGCGGGGTCTCCTACGAGCAGTACTTC.

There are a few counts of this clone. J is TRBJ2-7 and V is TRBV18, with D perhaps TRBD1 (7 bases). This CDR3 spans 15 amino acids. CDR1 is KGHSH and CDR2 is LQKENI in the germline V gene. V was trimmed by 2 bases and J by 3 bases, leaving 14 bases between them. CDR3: CASSPKEGAVYEQYF. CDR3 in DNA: TGTGCCAGCTCACCAAAGGAGGGGGCGGTCTACGAGCAGTACTTC.

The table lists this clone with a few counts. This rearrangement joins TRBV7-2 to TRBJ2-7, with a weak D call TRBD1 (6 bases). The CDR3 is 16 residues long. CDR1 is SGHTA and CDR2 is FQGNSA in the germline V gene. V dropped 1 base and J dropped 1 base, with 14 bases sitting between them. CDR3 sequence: CASSLDRMGASYEQYF. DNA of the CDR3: TGTGCCAGCAGCTTAGACCGGATGGGGGCTTCCTACGAGCAGTACTTC. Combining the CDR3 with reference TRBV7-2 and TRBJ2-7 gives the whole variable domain GAGVSQSPSNKVTEKGKDVELRCDPISGHTALYWYRQSLGQGLEFLIYFQGNSAPDKSGLPSDRFSAERTGGSVSTLTIQRTQQEDSAVYLCASSLDRMGASYEQYFGPGTRLTVT.

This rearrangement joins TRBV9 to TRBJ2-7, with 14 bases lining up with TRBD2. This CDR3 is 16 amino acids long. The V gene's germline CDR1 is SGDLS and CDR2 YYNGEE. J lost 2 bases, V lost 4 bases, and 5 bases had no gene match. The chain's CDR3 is CASSPRLAGGAYEQYF. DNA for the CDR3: TGTGCCAGCAGCCCCCGACTAGCGGGGGGGGCCTACGAGCAGTACTTC.

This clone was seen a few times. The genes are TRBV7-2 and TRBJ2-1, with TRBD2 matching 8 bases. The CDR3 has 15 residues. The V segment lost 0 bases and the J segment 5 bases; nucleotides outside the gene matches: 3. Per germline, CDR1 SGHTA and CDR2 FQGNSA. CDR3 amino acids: CASSLARTSHNEQFF. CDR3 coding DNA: TGTGCCAGCAGCTTAGCGAGGACTAGCCACAATGAGCAGTTCTTC.

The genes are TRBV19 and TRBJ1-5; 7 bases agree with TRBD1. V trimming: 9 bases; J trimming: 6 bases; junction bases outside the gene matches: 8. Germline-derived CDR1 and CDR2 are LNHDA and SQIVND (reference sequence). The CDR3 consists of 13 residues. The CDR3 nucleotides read TGTGCCAGCGCCGGGACAGTTAGTCAGCCCCAGCATTTT. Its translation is CASAGTVSQPQHF.

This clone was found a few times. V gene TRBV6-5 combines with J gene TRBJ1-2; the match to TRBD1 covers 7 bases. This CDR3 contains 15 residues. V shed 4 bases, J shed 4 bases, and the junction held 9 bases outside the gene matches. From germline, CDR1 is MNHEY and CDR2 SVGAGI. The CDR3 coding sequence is TGTGCCAGCAGTTGGCGGGACAGCGGTAGCTATGGCTACACCTTC. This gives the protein CASSWRDSGSYGYTF.

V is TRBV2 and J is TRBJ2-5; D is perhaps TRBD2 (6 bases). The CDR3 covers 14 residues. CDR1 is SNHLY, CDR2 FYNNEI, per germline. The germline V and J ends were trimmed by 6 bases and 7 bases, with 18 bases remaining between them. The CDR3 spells CASRPELAVGTQYF. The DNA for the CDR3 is TGTGCCAGCAGGCCGGAACTAGCCGTGGGGACCCAGTACTTC.

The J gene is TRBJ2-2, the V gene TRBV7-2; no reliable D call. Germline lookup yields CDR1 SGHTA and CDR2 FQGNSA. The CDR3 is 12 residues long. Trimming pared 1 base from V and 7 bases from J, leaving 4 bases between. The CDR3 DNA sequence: TGTGCCAGCAGCTTAGACATCGGGGAGCTGTTTTTT. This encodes CASSLDIGELFF.

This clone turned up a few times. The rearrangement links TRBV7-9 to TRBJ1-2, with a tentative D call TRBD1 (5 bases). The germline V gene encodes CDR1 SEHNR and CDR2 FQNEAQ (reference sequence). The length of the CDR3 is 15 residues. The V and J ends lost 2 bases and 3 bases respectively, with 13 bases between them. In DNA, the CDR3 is TGTGCCAGCAGCTTACTACAGGTGCCTGACTATGGCTACACCTTC. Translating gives CASSLLQVPDYGYTF.

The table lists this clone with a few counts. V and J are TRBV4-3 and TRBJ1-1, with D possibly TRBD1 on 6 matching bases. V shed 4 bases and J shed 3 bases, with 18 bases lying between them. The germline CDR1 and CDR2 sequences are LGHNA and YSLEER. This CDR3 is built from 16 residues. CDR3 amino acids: CASSLGEGRGDTEAFF. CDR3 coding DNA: TGCGCCAGCAGCCTGGGGGAGGGCAGGGGAGACACTGAAGCTTTCTTT.

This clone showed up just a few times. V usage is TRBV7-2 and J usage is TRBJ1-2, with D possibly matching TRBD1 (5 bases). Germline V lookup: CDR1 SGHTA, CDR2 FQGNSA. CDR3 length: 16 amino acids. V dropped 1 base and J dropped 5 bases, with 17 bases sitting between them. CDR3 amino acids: CASSLGRASLGYGYTF. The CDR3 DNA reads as TGTGCCAGCAGCTTAGGCAGGGCCTCCCTGGGGTATGGCTACACCTTC.

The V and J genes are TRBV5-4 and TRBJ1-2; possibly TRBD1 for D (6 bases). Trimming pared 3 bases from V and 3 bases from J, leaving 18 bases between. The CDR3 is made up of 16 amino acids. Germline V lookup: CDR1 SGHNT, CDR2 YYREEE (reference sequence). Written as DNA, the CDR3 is TGTGCCAGCAGCTCTGGCGGACAGCCCAATTACTATGGCTACACCTTC. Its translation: CASSSGGQPNYYGYTF.